The clone carrying this T cell receptor (beta chain) was detected once. After removal of 3 bases from V and 1 base from J, the junction contained 18 bases not matched to a gene. CDR1 and CDR2 from the germline V gene are MGHRA and YSYEKL. The length of the CDR3 is 20 residues. The source of the sample is a study of blood T cell repertoires in COVID-19. As for the study in general: T cells, B-cell-depleted T cells, or PBMCs supplied cDNA or gDNA.

Using immunoSEQ multiplex PCR, the repertoire was profiled, and TCRdb retains in-frame clones only, with some absent. The sample has a few hundred thousand clones; around 88% are singletons. This sequence joins TRBV4-1 and TRBJ1-5, with TRBD1 matching 7 bases. Sequencing was performed on peripheral blood. The clonotype was recovered from a middle-aged man with active or convalescent COVID-19. The CDR3 region has the DNA TGCGCCAGCAGCCAGTTTCGCCAGGGGGGCCCGGGGGTAAGCAATCAGCCCCAGCATTTT. This codes for CASSQFRQGGPGVSNQPQHF.